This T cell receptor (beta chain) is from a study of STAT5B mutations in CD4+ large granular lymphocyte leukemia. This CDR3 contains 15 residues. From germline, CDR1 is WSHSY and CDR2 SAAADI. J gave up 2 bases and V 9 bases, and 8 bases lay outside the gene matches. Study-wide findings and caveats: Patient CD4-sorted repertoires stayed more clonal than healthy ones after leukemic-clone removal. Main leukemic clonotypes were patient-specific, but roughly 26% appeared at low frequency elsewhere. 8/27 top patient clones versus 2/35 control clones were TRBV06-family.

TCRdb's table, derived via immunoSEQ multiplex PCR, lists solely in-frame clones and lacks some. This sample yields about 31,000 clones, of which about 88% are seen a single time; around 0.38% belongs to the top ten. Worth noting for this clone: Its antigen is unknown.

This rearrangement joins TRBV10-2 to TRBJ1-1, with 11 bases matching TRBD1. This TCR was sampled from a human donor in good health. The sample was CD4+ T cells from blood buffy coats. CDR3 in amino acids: CASGGQGDSNTEAFF. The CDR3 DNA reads TGCGCCAGTGGGGGACAGGGGGACTCTAACACTGAAGCTTTCTTT.